This passage covers 13 T cell receptor beta chains from one sample sequenced in a study of blood T cell repertoires in COVID-19. Libraries were prepared by immunoSEQ multiplex PCR; TCRdb keeps only in-frame clonotypes and omits some of them. Among about 670,000 clones, about nine tenths were seen once, and the ten largest hold over 0.2%. Material for sequencing was peripheral blood. The receptor source for this set is a woman younger than 30 with acute or convalescent COVID-19.

The gene calls are TRBV4-2 and TRBJ2-2, with TRBD2 matching over 9 bases. The V gene end was trimmed by 3 bases and the J gene end by 7 bases; junction bases not matched to a gene: 18. Germline lookup yields CDR1 LGHNA and CDR2 YNFKEQ. The CDR3 runs 19 residues. In DNA form, the CDR3 reads TGTGCCAGCAGCCAGGCAATAAAACGGACTAGCGATTCAAGCGGGGAGCTGTTTTTT. Amino acids: CASSQAIKRTSDSSGELFF.

In its sample, this clone was seen once. The rearrangement links TRBV2 to TRBJ1-1; a possible D gene is TRBD1 (5 bases). The germline CDR1 and CDR2 sequences are SNHLY and FYNNEI. Trimming took off 10 bases at V and 9 bases at J, with 15 bases between the two ends. CDR3 length: 11 residues. The CDR3 is CATILPGQAFF. CDR3 nucleotide sequence: TGTGCCACGATCCTGCCAGGGCAAGCTTTCTTT.

The chain combines TRBV21-1 with TRBJ1-3; the table calls TRBD1, which could not be checked here. TRBV21-1 is designated a pseudogene. The CDR3 sequence is 17 residues long. CDR3 sequence: CASTQGGDRASGNTIYF. DNA of the CDR3: TGTGCCAGCACCCAAGGGGGGGACAGGGCTTCTGGAAACACCATATATTTT.

The chain employs TRBV9 and TRBJ1-5; unclear D gene. Germline loops: CDR1 SGDLS, CDR2 YYNGEE. Trimming cost V 0 bases and J 0 bases, with 7 bases left between them. This CDR3 has 15 amino acids. The DNA for the CDR3 is TGTGCCAGCAGCGTAGCCGCTAATAGCAATCAGCCCCAGCATTTT. Its translation is CASSVAANSNQPQHF.

This sequence joins TRBV6-2 or TRBV6-3 and TRBJ1-6, with 8 bases lining up with TRBD1. V was clipped by 2 bases and J by 8 bases; unmatched bases: 8. The germline V gene encodes CDR1 MNHEY and CDR2 SVGEGT. The CDR3 is 16 amino acids. CDR3 protein: CASSYLGTGEDSPLHF. In nucleotides, the CDR3 is TGTGCCAGCAGTTACCTGGGGACAGGAGAAGATTCACCCCTCCACTTT.

The chain employs TRBV18 and TRBJ1-2, with D hard to call. V was clipped by 0 bases and J by 0 bases, with 14 bases between them. The CDR3 spans 17 residues. The germline CDR1 and CDR2 sequences are KGHSH and LQKENI. CDR3 sequence (DNA): TGTGCCAGCTCACCACCGTTGACACTAGTTTCTAACTATGGCTACACCTTC. This gives the protein CASSPPLTLVSNYGYTF.

This clone appeared a single time. The V call is TRBV4-1, the J call TRBJ1-1; no clear D gene. V was cut by 7 bases and J by 1 base, with 19 bases left in between. Germline V lookup: CDR1 MGHRA, CDR2 YSYEKL. CDR3 length equals 16 residues. This CDR3 is CASNPSGSKTNTEAFF. The DNA of the CDR3 is TGCGCCAGCAACCCGAGCGGGTCGAAAACGAACACTGAAGCTTTCTTT.

The gene calls are TRBV2 and TRBJ1-6; 9 positions match TRBD1. The CDR3 contains 15 residues. CDR1 is SNHLY, CDR2 FYNNEI, per germline. V was pared by 4 bases and J by 6 bases, with 4 bases of the junction left unmatched. The CDR3 sequence is CASSVGTGPNSPLHF. The CDR3 DNA reads as TGTGCCAGCAGTGTCGGGACAGGGCCTAATTCACCCCTCCACTTT.

The rearrangement joins TRBV5-8 to TRBJ2-4, with D perhaps matching TRBD2 (5 bases). Trimming left V 0 bases short and J 6 bases short, with 7 bases between. CDR3 length: 13 residues. Germline CDR1 and CDR2: SGHTS and YDEGEE. CDR3 DNA: TGTGCCAGCAGCTTGGTGGGAGCAAACATTCAGTACTTC. Protein sequence: CASSLVGANIQYF.

CDR3 protein: CASSYRQDWDYNEQFF. The CDR3, as DNA: TGTGCCAGCAGTTATAGGCAGGACTGGGACTACAATGAGCAGTTCTTC. The V call is TRBV6-5, the J call TRBJ2-1, with TRBD2 as a possible D gene (5 bases). CDR1 is MNHEY and CDR2 is SVGAGI in the germline V gene. CDR3 length equals 16 residues. Trimming took 3 bases from V and 3 from J, leaving 15 bases between them.

The rearrangement uses TRBV4-1 and TRBJ2-1, with 10 positions matching TRBD2. CDR1 is MGHRA, CDR2 YSYEKL, per germline. There are 16 residues in the CDR3. V gave up 0 bases and J gave up 9 bases; unmatched junction bases: 8. This chain's CDR3 is CASSQDGSGGAREQFF. The CDR3 DNA is TGCGCCAGCAGCCAAGATGGGAGCGGGGGGGCCCGTGAGCAGTTCTTC.

This clone was recorded only once. The V gene is TRBV2, the J gene TRBJ1-2; D is perhaps TRBD1 (5 bases). Germline V gene sequence: CDR1 SNHLY, CDR2 FYNNEI. The CDR3 spans 13 residues. V was clipped by 5 bases and J by 5 bases, with 12 bases between them. Here the CDR3 DNA reads TGTGCCAGCAGTCCCGGGGGGGGTTATGGCTACACCTTC. The encoded protein is CASSPGGGYGYTF.

The V call is TRBV7-2, the J call TRBJ2-7, with TRBD1 matching over 8 bases. The CDR3 sequence is 15 residues long. Trimming cost V 5 bases and J 4 bases; bases outside gene matches: 10. Germline lookup yields CDR1 SGHTA and CDR2 FQGNSA. CDR3 region: CASSPGQGPPYEQYF. In nucleotides, the CDR3 is TGTGCCAGCAGCCCAGGACAGGGCCCCCCGTACGAGCAGTACTTC. Supplemented by reference TRBV7-2 and TRBJ2-7, the full variable domain reads GAGVSQSPSNKVTEKGKDVELRCDPISGHTALYWYRQSLGQGLEFLIYFQGNSAPDKSGLPSDRFSAERTGGSVSTLTIQRTQQEDSAVYLCASSPGQGPPYEQYFGPGTRLTVT.